A selection of T cell receptor beta chains follows, all from one sample in a study of blood T cell repertoires in COVID-19. Clones were read by immunoSEQ multiplex PCR, and TCRdb kept only the in-frame ones, dropping some. The sample includes 100,000 to 150,000 clones, 75% to 85% of them seen just once. Sequencing was performed on peripheral blood. The receptors were sampled from a man aged 40-49 years with active or convalescent COVID-19. CDR3s include the opening cysteine and the closing phenylalanine or tryptophan. D genes are given only for firm matches. The size field is filled for only some rows; it gives once, few, many or a size class.

cdr3_aa cdr3_nt j_call clone_size v_call d_call
CASSQDSQYGYTF TGCGCCAGCAGCCAGGACAGCCAATATGGCTACACCTTC TRBJ1-2 . TRBV5-1 .
CASSTAGPYEQYF TGTGCCAGCAGCACCGCGGGTCCCTACGAGCAGTACTTC TRBJ2-7 many TRBV12-3/TRBV12-4 .
CASSLIDTGNTIYF TGTGCCAGCAGCTTAATAGACACTGGAAACACCATATATTTT TRBJ1-3 . TRBV11-2 .
CASSPGVEDTQYF TGCGCCAGCAGCCCAGGCGTTGAAGATACGCAGTATTTT TRBJ2-3 . TRBV5-1 .
CASSLNPGGGETQYF TGTGCTAGCAGCTTAAATCCCGGGGGGGGAGAGACCCAGTACTTC TRBJ2-5 . TRBV7-7 TRBD2
CASSQEISRGRGTNYGYTF TGTGCCAGCAGCCAAGAGATCTCAAGGGGGCGCGGGACTAACTATGGCTACACCTTC TRBJ1-2 . TRBV3-1/TRBV3-2 TRBD1
CASSLGEGGYGYTF TGCGCCAGCAGCTTAGGGGAAGGAGGGTATGGCTACACCTTC TRBJ1-2 . TRBV5-1 .
CASSALQGLDQPQHF TGTGCCAGCAGTGCCTTACAGGGGCTCGATCAGCCCCAGCATTTT TRBJ1-5 few TRBV28 TRBD1
CSASSGHEQFF TGCAGTGCTAGTTCTGGGCATGAGCAGTTCTTC TRBJ2-1 . TRBV20-1 .
CSVGQGAIQYF TGCAGCGTCGGACAGGGAGCCATTCAGTACTTC TRBJ2-4 few TRBV29-1 TRBD1
CASSYPPRAHQHF TGTGCCAGCAGTTACCCTCCCAGGGCACACCAGCATTTT TRBJ1-5 . TRBV6-2/TRBV6-3 .
CASSFARTDTQYF TGTGCCAGCAGCTTTGCTCGGACAGATACGCAGTATTTT TRBJ2-3 . TRBV11-2 .
CASSPRAPGTGANVLTF TGTGCCAGCAGCCCCCGCGCCCCCGGGACTGGGGCCAACGTCCTGACTTTC TRBJ2-6 few TRBV3-1/TRBV3-2 .
CASTPRGEREQFF TGTGCCAGCACCCCGCGGGGGGAACGGGAGCAGTTCTTC TRBJ2-1 . TRBV12-3/TRBV12-4 TRBD2
CASSPRDKDLSEAFF TGTGCCAGCTCACCTCGGGACAAGGATCTGTCTGAAGCTTTCTTT TRBJ1-1 . TRBV18 .
CASSPGTEINTEAFF TGTGCCAGCAGTCCCGGGACTGAGATTAACACTGAAGCTTTCTTT TRBJ1-1 . TRBV6-5 .
CASSQDSGSGYTF TGTGCCAGCAGCCAAGATTCGGGAAGTGGCTACACCTTC TRBJ1-2 . TRBV14 .
CASSIAGSSYNEQFF TGTGCCAGCAGCATAGCGGGGAGCTCCTACAATGAGCAGTTCTTC TRBJ2-1 . TRBV9 TRBD2
CSVEGTGRPDTQYF TGCAGCGTTGAAGGGACAGGGCGACCAGATACGCAGTATTTT TRBJ2-3 . TRBV29-1 TRBD1
CASSPDRQATEAFF TGTGCCAGCAGCCCTGACCGCCAGGCCACTGAAGCTTTCTTT TRBJ1-1 . TRBV7-9 .
CASRRESSGNTIYF TGTGCCAGCAGGCGGGAAAGCTCTGGAAACACCATATATTTT TRBJ1-3 . TRBV6-5 .
CATSGQAYTEAFF TGTGCCACCTCCGGACAGGCCTACACTGAAGCTTTCTTT TRBJ1-1 . TRBV6-6 TRBD1
CASSYPPSGGAEQFF TGTGCCAGCAGTTACCCCCCTAGCGGGGGCGCCGAGCAGTTCTTC TRBJ2-1 . TRBV6-2/TRBV6-3 TRBD2
CAWSPGVSGNTIYF TGTGCCTGGAGTCCAGGTGTCTCTGGAAACACCATATATTTT TRBJ1-3 . TRBV30 .